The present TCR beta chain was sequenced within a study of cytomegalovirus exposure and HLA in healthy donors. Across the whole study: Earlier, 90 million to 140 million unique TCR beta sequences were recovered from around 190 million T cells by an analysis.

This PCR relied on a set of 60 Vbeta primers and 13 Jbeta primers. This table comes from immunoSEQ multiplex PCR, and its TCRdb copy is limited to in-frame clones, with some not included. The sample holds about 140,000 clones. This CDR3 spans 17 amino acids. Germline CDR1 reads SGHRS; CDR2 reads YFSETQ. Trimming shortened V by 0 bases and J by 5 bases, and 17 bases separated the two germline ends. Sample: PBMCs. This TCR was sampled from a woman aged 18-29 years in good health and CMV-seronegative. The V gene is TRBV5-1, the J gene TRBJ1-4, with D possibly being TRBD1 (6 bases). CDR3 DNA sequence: TGCGCCAGCAGCTTGGCCTACGGACAGATCTTAAATGAAAAACTGTTTTTT. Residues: CASSLAYGQILNEKLFF.